This T cell receptor (beta chain) is from a study of T cell clones after liver transplantation. Sequenced by immunoSEQ multiplex PCR; TCRdb stores in-frame clones only, minus some. The sample consists of around 60,000 clones, 70% to 80% of them appearing once. Concerning this clone: This likely traces to a read error, being one base from a far larger clone.

This sample comprised CD4+ T cells from blood, obtained before liver transplant. This sequence originates from a human donor who received a liver transplant.

CDR3 loop: CASRGDRYNSPLHF. The CDR3 nucleotides read TGTGCCAGCAGGGGGGACAGGTATAATTCACCCCTCCACTTT. The chain combines TRBV28 with TRBJ1-6; TRBD1 agrees at 8 bases. Germline V lookup: CDR1 MDHEN, CDR2 SYDVKM. CDR3 size: 14 residues. J gave up 4 bases and V 6 bases, and 2 bases lay outside the gene matches.